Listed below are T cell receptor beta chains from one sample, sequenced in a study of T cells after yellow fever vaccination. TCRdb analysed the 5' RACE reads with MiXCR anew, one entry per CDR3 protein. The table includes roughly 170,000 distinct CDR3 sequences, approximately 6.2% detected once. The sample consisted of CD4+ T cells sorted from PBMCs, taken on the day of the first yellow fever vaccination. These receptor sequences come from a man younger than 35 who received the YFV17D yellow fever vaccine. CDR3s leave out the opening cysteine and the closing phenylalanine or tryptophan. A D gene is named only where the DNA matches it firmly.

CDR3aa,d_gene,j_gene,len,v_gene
ATRANTIY,NA,TRBJ1-3,8,TRBV7-9
ASSLVPGTDTQY,NA,TRBJ2-3,12,TRBV7-2
ASSHPRPLLAGEHNEQF,TRBD2,TRBJ2-1,17,TRBV23-1
ASSSRQAGVPV,TRBD2,TRBJ2-3,11,TRBV7-3
ASSQVSSGAAGANVLT,NA,TRBJ2-6,16,TRBV3-1
ASSELPPDTQY,NA,TRBJ2-3,11,TRBV7-7
ASSSRQDEKLF,NA,TRBJ1-4,11,TRBV5-1
ASSFTLAGRDNEQF,TRBD2,TRBJ2-1,14,TRBV7-9
ASSQESGGGTDTQY,TRBD2,TRBJ2-3,14,TRBV4-2
ASSQGAAGDIQY,TRBD2,TRBJ2-4,12,TRBV4-2
ASSPGTVNEKLF,TRBD1,TRBJ1-4,12,TRBV18
ASRGQDNYGYT,TRBD1,TRBJ1-2,11,TRBV6-1
ASRGGDRRNTEAF,TRBD1,TRBJ1-1,13,TRBV4-3
ASSLVDRGADTQY,TRBD1,TRBJ2-3,13,TRBV7-9
ASSLVDMGADTQY,NA,TRBJ2-3,13,TRBV7-9
ASSLPGGGYT,NA,TRBJ1-2,10,TRBV5-1
ASSVLGELF,NA,TRBJ2-2,9,TRBV2
ASTPGQHNEKLF,NA,TRBJ1-4,12,TRBV2
ASSSTTGSYEQY,NA,TRBJ2-7,12,TRBV7-9
ASSSGQGAGELF,TRBD1,TRBJ2-2,12,TRBV12-3/TRBV12-4
ASSVAGYQPQH,NA,TRBJ1-5,11,TRBV9
RATGSGGYT,NA,TRBJ1-2,9,TRBV20-1
ASSWGSGVSYEQY,NA,TRBJ2-7,13,TRBV7-2
ASSFSEDSPLH,NA,TRBJ1-6,11,TRBV12-3/TRBV12-4
ASSFRGNTEAF,NA,TRBJ1-1,11,TRBV7-9
ASSPDRQNTEAF,NA,TRBJ1-1,12,TRBV18
ASGIGTDGPQY,NA,TRBJ2-5,11,TRBV5-1
ASSLPYSDSNTEAF,NA,TRBJ1-1,14,TRBV11-2
ASSYAVAGTEAF,NA,TRBJ1-1,12,TRBV6-5
ASSFKPGQEEKLF,NA,TRBJ1-4,13,TRBV7-2
ASSLGGYTIY,NA,TRBJ1-3,10,TRBV11-2
ASSVGGSGELF,NA,TRBJ2-2,11,TRBV9
ASAPRAVADTQY,NA,TRBJ2-3,12,TRBV19
SVVRSTEAF,NA,TRBJ1-1,9,TRBV29-1
ASSLGGSMNTEAF,NA,TRBJ1-1,13,TRBV18
ASGMGLGTEAF,NA,TRBJ1-1,11,TRBV25-1
ASSLNGGGDYGYT,NA,TRBJ1-2,13,TRBV5-1
ASYNRGPQYEQF,NA,TRBJ2-1,12,TRBV25-1
ASSTGTGSDQPQH,TRBD1,TRBJ1-5,13,TRBV27
ASSFSGGAKETQY,TRBD2,TRBJ2-5,13,TRBV7-9
ASSFNVRSSGANVLT,NA,TRBJ2-6,15,TRBV28
ASSFSRYGYT,NA,TRBJ1-2,10,TRBV12-3/TRBV12-4
ASSYDRGRYTEAF,TRBD1,TRBJ1-1,13,TRBV6-5
ASSSDPQGGKYEQF,NA,TRBJ2-1,14,TRBV4-1
ASSFNSGTEAF,NA,TRBJ1-1,11,TRBV12-3/TRBV12-4
ASSQDTGGNTQY,TRBD1,TRBJ2-3,12,TRBV4-2
ASSLVGNTIY,NA,TRBJ1-3,10,TRBV7-4
ASSTPRDRATDTQY,NA,TRBJ2-3,14,TRBV21-1
ASSPRRQLYEQY,NA,TRBJ2-7,12,TRBV12-3/TRBV12-4
ASSQEPGRITGELF,NA,TRBJ2-2,14,TRBV4-1
ASSPDKEPYEQY,NA,TRBJ2-7,12,TRBV3-1
ASRDRGPNTEAF,TRBD1,TRBJ1-1,12,TRBV12-3/TRBV12-4
SARAGSGHTEAF,NA,TRBJ1-1,12,TRBV20-1
SVEVGLGSYGYT,NA,TRBJ1-2,12,TRBV29-1
ASSLVARSTDTQY,NA,TRBJ2-3,13,TRBV5-1